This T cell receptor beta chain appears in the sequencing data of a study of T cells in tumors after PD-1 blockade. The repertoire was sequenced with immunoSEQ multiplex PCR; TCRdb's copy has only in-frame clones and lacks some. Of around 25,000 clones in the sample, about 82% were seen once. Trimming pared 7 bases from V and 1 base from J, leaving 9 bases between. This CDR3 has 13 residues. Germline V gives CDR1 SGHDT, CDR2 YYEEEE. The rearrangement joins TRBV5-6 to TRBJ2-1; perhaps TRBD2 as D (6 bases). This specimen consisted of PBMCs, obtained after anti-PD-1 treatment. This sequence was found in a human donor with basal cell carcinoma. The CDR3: CASEEGSYNEQFF. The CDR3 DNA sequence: TGTGCCAGCGAGGAGGGGTCCTACAATGAGCAGTTCTTC.